Included here is one T cell receptor (beta chain) sequence, with context. Its target antigen remains unknown. No much larger clonotype is one base removed from it; base qualities were not supplied. Preparation of the library involved the immunoSEQ multiplex PCR assay. TCRdb re-hosts the immuneACCESS table, in-frame sequences only. Its copies lack some clones; in the studies checked, an unresolved V gene accounts for under half of them, and the cause for the rest is not known. The sample includes 35,000 to 40,000 clones, with 90% observed a single time. The ten largest account for 5.4% of the sample. The sample belongs to a study of T cell changes during pregnancy in multiple sclerosis (dated by TCRdb to the late 2010s). Context from the whole study: The study looked at changes in the T cell repertoire across pregnancy in women with multiple sclerosis.

V ends up 0 bases short and J 4 bases short, with an unmatched junction base count of 8. The CDR3 starts with the cysteine, ends with the phenylalanine, and has 17 residues. The entry retains the CDR3 DNA only, 51 bases that are in frame from base 1. Sequences SGDLS (CDR1) and YYNGEE (CDR2) are obtained from the germline V gene. The specimen comprised peripheral blood, sampled in the third trimester of pregnancy. This TCR came from a female donor in good health, enrolled as a control in a pregnancy study. Recombination linked TRBV9 to TRBJ2-5; the junction holds 11 bases that match TRBD2. The CDR3 protein is CASSVGLAGGPRETQYF. Read as DNA, the sequence is TGTGCCAGCAGCGTAGGATTAGCGGGAGGGCCAAGAGAGACCCAGTACTTC. The CDR3 plus the reference TRBV9 and TRBJ2-5 genes for the other parts give the full variable domain: DSGVTQTPKHLITATGQRVTLRCSPRSGDLSVYWYQQSLDQGLQFLIQYYNGEERAKGNILERFSAQQFPDLHSELNLSSLELGDSALYFCASSVGLAGGPRETQYFGPGTRLLVL.